This T cell receptor (beta chain) was recovered during a study of blood T cell repertoires in COVID-19. This CDR3 spans 13 amino acids. V lost 1 base to trimming and J lost 2 bases, with 4 bases between them. CDR1 MDHEN and CDR2 SYDVKM come from the germline V gene. The authors' processing: Nucleated cell number was recorded as an estimate derived from reference gene primer amplification. Some clones are missing from TCRdb's copy, which holds only in-frame ones; the method was immunoSEQ multiplex PCR. V and J calls and clone size follow that table, whereas D and trimming were derived from the DNA. The sample includes some 200,000 clones, around four fifths of them seen just once.

Sequencing was performed on PBMCs or T cells enriched from blood (not recorded which). The chain carries TRBV28 and TRBJ2-3; no reliable D call. The TCR sequence derives from a man aged 40-55 years who had recovered from COVID-19. The CDR3 sequence: CASSLSYTDTQYF. The CDR3 region has the DNA TGTGCCAGCAGTTTATCGTACACAGATACGCAGTATTTT. Full variable domain (missing parts from reference TRBV28 and TRBJ2-3): DVKVTQSSRYLVKRTGEKVFLECVQDMDHENMFWYRQDPGLGLRLIYFSYDVKMKEKGDIPEGYSVSREKKERFSLILESASTNQTSMYLCASSLSYTDTQYFGPGTRLTVL.